This paragraph covers one T cell receptor beta chain sequence. This sample stems from a study of PD-L1 blockade in urothelial cancer. On the study more broadly: Across blood samples, T cells had a median count of approximately 130,000.

Sequencing used immunoSEQ multiplex PCR; TCRdb keeps in-frame clones, though not all of them. The sample records tens of thousands of clones, 65% to 85% being singletons. The source of this sequence is a man between 60 and 70 years old with urothelial cancer. The material was PBMCs, obtained around atezolizumab (anti-PD-L1) treatment.

The CDR3: CASSARGETQYF. DNA for the CDR3: TGTGCCAGCAGCGCCAGGGGGGAGACCCAGTACTTC. The chain links TRBV7-2 to TRBJ2-5; 7 bases agree with TRBD1. CDR3 length equals 12 residues. From germline, CDR1 is SGHTA and CDR2 FQGNSA. J lost 5 bases, V lost 5 bases, and 2 bases had no gene match.